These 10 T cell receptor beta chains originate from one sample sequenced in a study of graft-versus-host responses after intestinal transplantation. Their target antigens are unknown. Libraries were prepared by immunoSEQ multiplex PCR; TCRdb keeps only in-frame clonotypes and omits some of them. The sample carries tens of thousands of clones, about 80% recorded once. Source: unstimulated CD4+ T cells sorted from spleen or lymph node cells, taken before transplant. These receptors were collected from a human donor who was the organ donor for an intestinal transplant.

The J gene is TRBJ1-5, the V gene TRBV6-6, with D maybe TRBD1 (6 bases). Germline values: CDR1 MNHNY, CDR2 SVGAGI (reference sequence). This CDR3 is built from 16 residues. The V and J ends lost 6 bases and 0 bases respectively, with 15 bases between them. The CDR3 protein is CASRLQGRISNQPQHF. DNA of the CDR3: TGTGCCAGCAGGCTACAGGGTAGAATTAGCAATCAGCCCCAGCATTTT.

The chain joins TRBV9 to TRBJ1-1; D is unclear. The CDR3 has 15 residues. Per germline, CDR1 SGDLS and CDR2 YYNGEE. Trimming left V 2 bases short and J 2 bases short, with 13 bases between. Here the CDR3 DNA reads TGTGCCAGCAGCGTGGCGGTAGGTTTAAACACTGAAGCTTTCTTT. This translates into CASSVAVGLNTEAFF.

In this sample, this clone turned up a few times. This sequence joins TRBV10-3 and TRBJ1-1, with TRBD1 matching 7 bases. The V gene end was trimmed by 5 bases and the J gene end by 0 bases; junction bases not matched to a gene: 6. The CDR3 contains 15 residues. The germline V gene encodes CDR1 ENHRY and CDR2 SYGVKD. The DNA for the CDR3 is TGTGCCATCAGTATCTCGACAGGGCTGAACACTGAAGCTTTCTTT. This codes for CAISISTGLNTEAFF.

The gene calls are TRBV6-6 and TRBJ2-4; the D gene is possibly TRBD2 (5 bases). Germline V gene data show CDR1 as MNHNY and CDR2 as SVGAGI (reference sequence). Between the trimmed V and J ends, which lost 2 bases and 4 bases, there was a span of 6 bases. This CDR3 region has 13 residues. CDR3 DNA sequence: TGTGCCAGCAGTTACCCGGGGAAAAACATTCAGTACTTC. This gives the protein CASSYPGKNIQYF.

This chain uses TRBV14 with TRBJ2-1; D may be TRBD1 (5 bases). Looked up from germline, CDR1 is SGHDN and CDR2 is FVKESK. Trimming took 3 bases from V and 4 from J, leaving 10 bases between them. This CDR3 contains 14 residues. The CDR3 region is CASSHRTGYNEQFF. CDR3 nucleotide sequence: TGTGCCAGCAGCCATCGAACAGGATACAATGAGCAGTTCTTC.

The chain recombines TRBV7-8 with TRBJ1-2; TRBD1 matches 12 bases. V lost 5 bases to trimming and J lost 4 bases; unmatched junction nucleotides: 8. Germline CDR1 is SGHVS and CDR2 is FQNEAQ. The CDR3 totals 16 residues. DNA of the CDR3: TGTGCCAGCAGCCCGGGACAGGGGGCCCCCTCCTATGGCTACACCTTC. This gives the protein CASSPGQGAPSYGYTF. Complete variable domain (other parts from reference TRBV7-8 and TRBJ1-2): GAGVSQSPRYKVAKRGQDVALRCDPISGHVSLFWYQQALGQGPEFLTYFQNEAQLDKSGLPSDRFFAERPEGSVSTLKIQRTQQEDSAVYLCASSPGQGAPSYGYTFGSGTRLTVV.

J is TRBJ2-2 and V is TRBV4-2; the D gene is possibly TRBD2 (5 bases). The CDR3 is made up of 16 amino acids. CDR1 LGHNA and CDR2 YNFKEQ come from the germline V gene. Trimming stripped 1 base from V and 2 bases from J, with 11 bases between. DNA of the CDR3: TGTGCCAGCAGCCAAGCCCCGGGATTCAACACCGGGGAGCTGTTTTTT. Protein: CASSQAPGFNTGELFF.

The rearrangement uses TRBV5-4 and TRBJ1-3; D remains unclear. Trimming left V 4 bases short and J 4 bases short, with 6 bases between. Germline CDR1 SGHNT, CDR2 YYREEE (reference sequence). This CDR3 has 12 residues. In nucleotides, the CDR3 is TGTGCCAGCAGCCGGGAAGGAAACACCATATATTTT. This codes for CASSREGNTIYF.

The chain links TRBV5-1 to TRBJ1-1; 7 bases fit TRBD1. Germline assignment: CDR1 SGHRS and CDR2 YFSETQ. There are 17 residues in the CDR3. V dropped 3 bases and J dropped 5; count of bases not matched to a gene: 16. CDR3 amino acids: CASSSGTRQGGRTEAFF. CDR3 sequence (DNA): TGCGCCAGCAGCTCCGGAACCCGACAGGGTGGTAGGACTGAAGCTTTCTTT.

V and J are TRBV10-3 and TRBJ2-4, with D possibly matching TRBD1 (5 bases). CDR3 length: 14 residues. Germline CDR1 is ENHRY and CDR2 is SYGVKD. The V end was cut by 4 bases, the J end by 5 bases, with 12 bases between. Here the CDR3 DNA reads TGTGCCATCAGTGTACCAGGGCTGGAAAACATTCAGTACTTC. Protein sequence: CAISVPGLENIQYF.